This T cell receptor beta chain came from a study of beta chain features in type 1 diabetes (dated by TCRdb to the late 2010s). For the study in its entirety: Patients and healthy donors did not differ in mean age, gender distribution, total cell number or subset yield. Across all samples, 90 million to 130 million sorted cells were examined, and cell number per subset correlated strongly with RNA yield. The study compared TCRB repertoires of sorted circulating CD4+ T cell subsets between recently diagnosed type 1 diabetes patients and matched healthy donors. Naive and central memory subsets were obtained from all 28 donors, but regulatory and stem cell-like memory subsets were isolated from only 8 patients and roughly 8 healthy donors.

This clone has only a few counts. Its antigen target is currently unknown. It has no much larger one-base neighbor in the sample; base qualities were not kept. Each donor gave one peripheral blood draw, roughly 110 mL on average, collected into heparinised tubes. A BD FACSAria II was used to sort naive, central memory, regulatory and stem cell-like memory CD4+ T cells with a panel that included CD45RO, CCR7, CD25, CD127, CD95 and CD27. All sorted populations exceeded 98% purity. PBMCs were isolated immediately by Lymphoprep density gradient centrifugation and stained directly without culture. To minimize batch effects, samples were stained and sorted in pairs, one healthy donor with one patient per experiment. Via the germline V gene, CDR1 is MDHEN and CDR2 SYDVKM. The CDR3 runs 11 amino acids, cysteine and phenylalanine included. The DNA shown is the 33-base CDR3, in frame from base 1. V gives up 3 bases and J gives up 5 bases, and the segment between their germline ends measures 4 bases.

Study-wide conclusions, independent of this receptor: Because cDNA was sequenced instead of genomic DNA, highly expressing activated cells could be over-represented, though the groups showed no difference in activation or CD3 levels. Type 1 diabetes patients showed a moderate but significant shortening of TCRB CDR3 length in all four CD4+ subsets. Only small numbers of individuals were included in the HLA sub-analyses, which left unresolved whether HLA type had any influence on TCRB rearrangement. Naive, central memory and regulatory TCRB repertoires appeared more similar among patients than among healthy donors. Patients with type 1 diabetes made fewer insertions and deleted more nucleotides at VDJ recombination sites, implying thymic rearrangement abnormalities. Shorter templates might have been favored by PCR, but patient and control samples were amplified and corrected together, so both groups would have been affected equally by any skew.

The entire isolated RNA was reverse transcribed using the High Capacity cDNA Reverse Transcription Kit, and thus expressed TCRB transcripts were sequenced. Naive, central memory and regulatory T cell samples underwent deep immunoSEQ sequencing, averaging around 3.7 million total reads per sample. Sorted cells were lysed in RLT buffer and RNA was extracted with DNase-treated RNeasy Micro or Mini kits, depending on cell number. Each cell subset was processed on its own to prevent cross-contamination, while patient and healthy donor samples were processed together. Using the immunoSEQ multiplex PCR, TCRB sequences were amplified from cDNA into 87-bp fragments spanning the CDR3 region. Sequencing of the amplicons was done on the Illumina HiSeq platform. The authors' analysis ran thus. Synthetic template baselines were used to correct PCR bias computationally, reads within Hamming distance 2 were collapsed together, and singletons that could not be merged were discarded. Reads were aligned to IMGT to assign V, D and J genes, CDR3 length, and insertions or deletions at six rearrangement sites. Within each subset, clonotype counts were normalized to sorted cell number, and only after that were true diversity and Gini coefficients computed with the tcR R package. Repertoire sharing was quantified using the overlap coefficient calculated on TCRB nucleotide sequences. The immuneACCESS repertoire file appears here via TCRdb, limited to in-frame rearrangements. These files lack a portion of the clones; in checked studies, under half of the deficit traces to unresolved V genes, and the cause of the others is not known. The DNA gave D and trimming, while V, J and clone size come from that table. The sample table records fewer than 150,000 clones; around 7% of these occur just once. The ten largest clonotypes hold about 1.3% of the sample.

Material for sequencing was central memory CD4+ T cells from blood. The V and J genes are TRBV28 and TRBJ1-1, with no D gene named confidently. This TCR was sampled from a woman in her twenties or thirties in good health. In nucleotide form, the sequence is TGTGCCAGCAGTTTCTTTACTGAAGCTTTCTTT. This sequence encodes CASSFFTEAFF.